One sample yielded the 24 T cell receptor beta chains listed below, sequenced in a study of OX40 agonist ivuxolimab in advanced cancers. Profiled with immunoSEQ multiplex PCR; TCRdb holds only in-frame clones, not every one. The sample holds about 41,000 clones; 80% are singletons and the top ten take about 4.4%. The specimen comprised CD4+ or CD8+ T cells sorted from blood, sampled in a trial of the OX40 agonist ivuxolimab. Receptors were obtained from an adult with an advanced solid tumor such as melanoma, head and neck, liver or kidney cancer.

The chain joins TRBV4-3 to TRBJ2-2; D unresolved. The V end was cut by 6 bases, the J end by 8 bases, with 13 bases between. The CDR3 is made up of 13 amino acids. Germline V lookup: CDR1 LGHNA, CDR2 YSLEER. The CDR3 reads CASSPGVGGELFF. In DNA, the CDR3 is TGCGCCAGCAGTCCAGGCGTAGGAGGGGAGCTGTTTTTT.

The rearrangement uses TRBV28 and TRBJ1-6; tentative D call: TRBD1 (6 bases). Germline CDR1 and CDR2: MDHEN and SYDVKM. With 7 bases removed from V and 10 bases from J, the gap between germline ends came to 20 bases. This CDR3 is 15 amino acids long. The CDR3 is CASTGQLGGRSPLHF. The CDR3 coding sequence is TGTGCCAGCACCGGTCAGTTGGGGGGCAGATCACCCCTCCACTTT.

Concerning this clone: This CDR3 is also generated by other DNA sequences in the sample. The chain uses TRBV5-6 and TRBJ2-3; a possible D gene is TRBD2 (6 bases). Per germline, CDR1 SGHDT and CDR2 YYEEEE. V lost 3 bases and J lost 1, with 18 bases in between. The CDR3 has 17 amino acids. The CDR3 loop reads CASSYTQLASGTDTQYF. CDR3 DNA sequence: TGTGCCAGCAGCTACACCCAATTGGCTAGCGGCACAGATACGCAGTATTTT. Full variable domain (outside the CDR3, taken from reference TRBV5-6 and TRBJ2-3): DAGVTQSPTHLIKTRGQQVTLRCSPKSGHDTVSWYQQALGQGPQFIFQYYEEEERQRGNFPDRFSGHQFPNYSSELNVNALLLGDSALYLCASSYTQLASGTDTQYFGPGTRLTVL.

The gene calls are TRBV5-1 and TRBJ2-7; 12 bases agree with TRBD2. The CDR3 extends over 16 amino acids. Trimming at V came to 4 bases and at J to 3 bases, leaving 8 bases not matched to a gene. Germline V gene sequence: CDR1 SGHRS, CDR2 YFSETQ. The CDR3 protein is CASSAGGLAGFYEQYF. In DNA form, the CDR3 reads TGCGCCAGCAGCGCCGGCGGACTAGCGGGATTCTACGAGCAGTACTTC. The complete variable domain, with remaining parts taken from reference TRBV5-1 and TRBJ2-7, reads KAGVTQTPRYLIKTRGQQVTLSCSPISGHRSVSWYQQTPGQGLQFLFEYFSETQRNKGNFPGRFSGRQFSNSRSEMNVSTLELGDSALYLCASSAGGLAGFYEQYFGPGTRLTVT.

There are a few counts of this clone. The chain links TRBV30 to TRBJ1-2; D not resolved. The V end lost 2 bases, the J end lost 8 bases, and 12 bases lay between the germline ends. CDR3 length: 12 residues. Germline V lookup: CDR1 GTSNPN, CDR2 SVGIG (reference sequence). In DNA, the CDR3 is TGTGCCTGGAGTAGCACCGTCTGGGGCTACACCTTC. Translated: CAWSSTVWGYTF.

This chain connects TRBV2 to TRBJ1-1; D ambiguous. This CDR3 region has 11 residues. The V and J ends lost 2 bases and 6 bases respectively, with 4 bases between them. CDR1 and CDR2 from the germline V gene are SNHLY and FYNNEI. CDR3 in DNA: TGTGCCAGCAGTGAATTCTCTGAAGCTTTCTTT. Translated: CASSEFSEAFF.

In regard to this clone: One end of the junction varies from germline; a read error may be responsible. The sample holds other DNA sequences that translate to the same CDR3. The DNA of the CDR3 is TGTGCCAGCAGACGGGACACCTCATACACTGAAGCTTTCTTC. It is translated as CASRRDTSYTEAFF. V gene TRBV7-2 combines with J gene TRBJ1-1, with TRBD1 as a possible D gene (6 bases). The CDR3 totals 14 residues. The germline CDR1 and CDR2 sequences are SGHTA and FQGNSA.

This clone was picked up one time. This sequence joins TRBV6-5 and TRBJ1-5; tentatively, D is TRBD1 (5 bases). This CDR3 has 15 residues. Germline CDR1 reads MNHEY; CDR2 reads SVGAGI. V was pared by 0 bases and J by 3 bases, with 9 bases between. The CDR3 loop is CASSYSRQNNQPQHF. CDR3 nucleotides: TGTGCCAGCAGTTACTCCAGACAGAACAATCAGCCCCAGCATTTT.

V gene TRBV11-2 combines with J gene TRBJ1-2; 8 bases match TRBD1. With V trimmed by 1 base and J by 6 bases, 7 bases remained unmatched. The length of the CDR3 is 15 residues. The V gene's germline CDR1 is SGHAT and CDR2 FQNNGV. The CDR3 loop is CASSLAPGQGDGYTF. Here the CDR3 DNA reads TGTGCCAGCAGCTTAGCCCCAGGACAGGGAGATGGCTACACCTTC.

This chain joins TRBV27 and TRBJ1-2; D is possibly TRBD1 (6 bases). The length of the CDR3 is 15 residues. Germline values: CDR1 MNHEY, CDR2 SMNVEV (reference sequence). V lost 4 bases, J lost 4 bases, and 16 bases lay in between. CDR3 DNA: TGTGCCAGCAGTTCCCGTTTCGACAGGATCTATGGCTACACCTTC. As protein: CASSSRFDRIYGYTF.

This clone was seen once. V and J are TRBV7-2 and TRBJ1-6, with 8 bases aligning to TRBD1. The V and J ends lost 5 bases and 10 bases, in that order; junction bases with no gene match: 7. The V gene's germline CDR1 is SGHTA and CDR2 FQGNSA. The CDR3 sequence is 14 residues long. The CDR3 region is CASSPTGDESPLHF. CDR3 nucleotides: TGTGCCAGCAGCCCGACAGGGGATGAATCACCCCTCCACTTT.

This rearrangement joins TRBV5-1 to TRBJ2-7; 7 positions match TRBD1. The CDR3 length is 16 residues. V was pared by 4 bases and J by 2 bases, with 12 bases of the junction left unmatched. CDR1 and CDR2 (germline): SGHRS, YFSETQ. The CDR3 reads CASSTGQLVPTYEQYF. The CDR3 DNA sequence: TGCGCCAGCAGCACGGGACAGCTAGTACCGACCTACGAGCAGTACTTC.

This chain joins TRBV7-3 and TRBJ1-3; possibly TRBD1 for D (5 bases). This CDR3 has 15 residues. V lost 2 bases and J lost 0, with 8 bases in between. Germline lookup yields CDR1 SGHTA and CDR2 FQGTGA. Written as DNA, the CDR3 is TGTGCCAGCAGCTTACAGGGAGACTCTGGAAACACCATATATTTT. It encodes CASSLQGDSGNTIYF.

The CDR3 region has the DNA TGCGCCAGCAGCCAAGACTACTACTCCGGGACTAGCGGGAGAGGCGCCGGGGAGCTGTTTTTT. Amino acid sequence: CASSQDYYSGTSGRGAGELFF. The rearrangement uses TRBV4-3 and TRBJ2-2; TRBD2 aligns across 14 bases. Germline values: CDR1 LGHNA, CDR2 YSLEER. V was clipped by 0 bases and J by 6 bases; unmatched bases: 15. CDR3 size: 21 residues.

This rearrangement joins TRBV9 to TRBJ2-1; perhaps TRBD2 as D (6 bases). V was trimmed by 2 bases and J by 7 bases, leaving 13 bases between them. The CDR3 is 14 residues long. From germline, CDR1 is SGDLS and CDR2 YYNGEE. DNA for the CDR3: TGTGCCAGCAGCGTTCGGCGGGGACGGAATGAGCAGTTCTTC. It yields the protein CASSVRRGRNEQFF.

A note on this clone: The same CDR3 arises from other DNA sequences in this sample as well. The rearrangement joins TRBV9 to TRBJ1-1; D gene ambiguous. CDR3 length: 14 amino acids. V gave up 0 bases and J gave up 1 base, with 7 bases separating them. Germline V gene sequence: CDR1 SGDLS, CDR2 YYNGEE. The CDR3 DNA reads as TGTGCCAGCAGCGTAGCGCCCGAGAACACTGAAGCTTTCTTT. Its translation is CASSVAPENTEAFF.

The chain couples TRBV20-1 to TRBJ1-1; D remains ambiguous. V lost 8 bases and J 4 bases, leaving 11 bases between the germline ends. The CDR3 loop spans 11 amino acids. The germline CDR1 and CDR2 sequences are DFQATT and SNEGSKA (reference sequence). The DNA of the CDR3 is TGCAGTCCGGAGTCCGGCACTGAAGCTTTCTTT. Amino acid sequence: CSPESGTEAFF.

The CDR3, as DNA: TGTGCCAGCAGCCCTTCCGAGGGGGCAACTAGGGGCTACACCTTC. Protein: CASSPSEGATRGYTF. This sequence joins TRBV7-8 and TRBJ1-2; 7 bases map to TRBD1. Losses at the gene ends were 5 bases for V and 8 bases for J; bases not matched to a gene: 14. This CDR3 comprises 15 residues. Germline values: CDR1 SGHVS, CDR2 FQNEAQ.

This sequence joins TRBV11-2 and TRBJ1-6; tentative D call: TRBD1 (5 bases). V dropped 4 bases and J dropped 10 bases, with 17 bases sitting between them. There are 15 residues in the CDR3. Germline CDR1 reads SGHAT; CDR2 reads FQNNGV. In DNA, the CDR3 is TGTGCCAGCAGCTCCGCCCAGGGAATAAACTCACCCCTCCACTTT. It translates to CASSSAQGINSPLHF.

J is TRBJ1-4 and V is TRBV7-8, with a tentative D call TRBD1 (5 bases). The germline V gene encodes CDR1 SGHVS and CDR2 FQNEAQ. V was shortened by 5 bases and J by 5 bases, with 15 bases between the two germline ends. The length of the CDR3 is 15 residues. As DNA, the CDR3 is TGTGCCAGCAGCCGAGAAGGGGCGCAGAATGAAAAACTGTTTTTT. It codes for CASSREGAQNEKLFF.

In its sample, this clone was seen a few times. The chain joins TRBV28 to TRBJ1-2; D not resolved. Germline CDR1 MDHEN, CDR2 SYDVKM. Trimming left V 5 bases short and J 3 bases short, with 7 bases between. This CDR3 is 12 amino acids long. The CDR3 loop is CASSLHYYGYTF. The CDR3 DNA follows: TGTGCCAGCAGTCTCCACTACTATGGCTACACCTTC.

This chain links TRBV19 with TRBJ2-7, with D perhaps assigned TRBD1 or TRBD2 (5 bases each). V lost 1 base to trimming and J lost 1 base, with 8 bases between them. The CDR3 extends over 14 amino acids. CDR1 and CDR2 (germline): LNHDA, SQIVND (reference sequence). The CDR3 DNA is TGTGCCAGTAGTATAGGGGGACGGTCCTACGAGCAGTACTTC. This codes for CASSIGGRSYEQYF.

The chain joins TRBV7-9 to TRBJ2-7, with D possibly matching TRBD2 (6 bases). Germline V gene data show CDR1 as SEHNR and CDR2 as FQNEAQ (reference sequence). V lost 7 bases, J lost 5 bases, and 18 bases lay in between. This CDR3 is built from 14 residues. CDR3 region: CASKSHGGSHEQYF. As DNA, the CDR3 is TGTGCCAGCAAATCCCATGGGGGGTCCCACGAGCAGTACTTC.

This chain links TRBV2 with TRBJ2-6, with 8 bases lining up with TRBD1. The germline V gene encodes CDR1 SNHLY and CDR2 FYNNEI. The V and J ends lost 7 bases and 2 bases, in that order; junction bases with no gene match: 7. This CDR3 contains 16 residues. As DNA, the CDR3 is TGTGCCAGCATGGAGACAGGGGCCGCTGGGGCCAACGTCCTGACTTTC. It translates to CASMETGAAGANVLTF.